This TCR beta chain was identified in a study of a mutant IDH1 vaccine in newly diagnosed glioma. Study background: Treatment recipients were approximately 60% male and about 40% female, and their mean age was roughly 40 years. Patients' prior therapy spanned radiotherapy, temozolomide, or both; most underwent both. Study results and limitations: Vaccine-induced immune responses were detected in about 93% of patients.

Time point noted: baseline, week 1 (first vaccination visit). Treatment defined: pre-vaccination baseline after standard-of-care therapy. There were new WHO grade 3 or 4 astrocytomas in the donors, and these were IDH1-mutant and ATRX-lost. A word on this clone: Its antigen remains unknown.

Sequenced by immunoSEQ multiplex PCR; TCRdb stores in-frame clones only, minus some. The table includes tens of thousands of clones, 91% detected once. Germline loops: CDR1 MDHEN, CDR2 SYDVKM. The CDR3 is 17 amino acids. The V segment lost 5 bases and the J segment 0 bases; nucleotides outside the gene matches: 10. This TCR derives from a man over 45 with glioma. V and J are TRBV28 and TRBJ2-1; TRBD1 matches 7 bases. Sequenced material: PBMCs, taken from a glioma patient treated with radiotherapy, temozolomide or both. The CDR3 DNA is TGTGCCAGCAGTATCGGGACAGTCGTTAGCTCCTACAATGAGCAGTTCTTC. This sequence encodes CASSIGTVVSSYNEQFF.